A single sample gave rise to the 9 T cell receptor beta chains below, sequenced in a study of blood T cell repertoires in COVID-19. The method was immunoSEQ multiplex PCR; TCRdb's version includes in-frame clones alone and lacks a portion of them. This sample has about 170,000 clones; about 80% occur once, and the top ten carry around 20%. Input material: PBMCs or T cells enriched from blood (not recorded which). All receptors come from a woman in her 70s in a cohort exposed to, infected with or recovered from COVID-19 (not recorded which).

This clone was observed a handful of times. This chain links TRBV19 with TRBJ2-2; a possible D gene is TRBD1 (6 bases). V lost 7 bases and J lost 6, with 15 bases in between. Germline CDR1 is LNHDA and CDR2 is SQIVND (reference sequence). This CDR3 has 14 amino acids. Here the CDR3 reads CASKQGGFAGELFF. Written as DNA, the CDR3 is TGTGCCAGTAAACAGGGTGGGTTTGCCGGGGAGCTGTTTTTT.

The gene calls are TRBV6-2 or TRBV6-3 and TRBJ2-2; no firm D call. Germline-derived CDR1 and CDR2 are MNHEY and SVGEGT. CDR3 length equals 15 residues. V was pared by 6 bases and J by 0 bases, with 11 bases between. The CDR3 is CASSQASPNTGELFF. The CDR3 nucleotides are TGTGCCAGCAGCCAAGCCTCCCCGAACACCGGGGAGCTGTTTTTT.

The CDR3 spells CASSLGLDRRGFIYSKQETQYF. CDR3 coding DNA: TGTGCCAGCAGTTTAGGCCTGGACAGGAGGGGATTTATTTACTCGAAGCAAGAGACCCAGTACTTC. V and J are TRBV27 and TRBJ2-5; a weak D match, TRBD1 (7 bases). Germline V gene data show CDR1 as MNHEY and CDR2 as SMNVEV (reference sequence). The CDR3 runs to 22 residues. Trimming stripped 2 bases from V and 2 bases from J, with 33 bases between.

This chain joins TRBV5-5 and TRBJ2-7; 11 bases map to TRBD2. CDR1 is SGHKS and CDR2 is YYEKEE in the germline V gene (reference sequence). The CDR3 loop spans 15 amino acids. Trimming took 4 bases from V and 4 from J; bases not matched to a gene: 7. The CDR3 protein is CASSVAPSGGYEQYF. CDR3 nucleotide sequence: TGTGCCAGCAGCGTGGCCCCTAGCGGGGGGTACGAGCAGTACTTC.

The V call is TRBV28, the J call TRBJ2-5, with a weak D call TRBD1 (5 bases). Germline CDR1 MDHEN, CDR2 SYDVKM. The V end was cut by 2 bases, the J end by 1 base, with 5 bases between. The CDR3 runs 13 residues. The CDR3 sequence: CASSLDSQETQYF. The CDR3 coding sequence is TGTGCCAGCAGTTTAGACAGCCAAGAGACCCAGTACTTC.

The CDR3 is CASSLLQATNEKLFF. DNA of the CDR3: TGTGCCAGCAGTTTACTACAGGCAACTAATGAAAAACTGTTTTTT. The chain carries TRBV28 and TRBJ1-4, with a possible D match to TRBD1 (5 bases). The CDR3 is 15 residues long. Germline V gene sequence: CDR1 MDHEN, CDR2 SYDVKM. V was trimmed by 2 bases and J by 0 bases, leaving 7 bases between them.

The chain uses TRBV11-2 and TRBJ2-1, with 7 bases matching TRBD2. With V trimmed by 5 bases and J by 5 bases, 3 bases remained unmatched. CDR3 length: 13 residues. Per germline, CDR1 SGHAT and CDR2 FQNNGV. The CDR3 nucleotides read TGTGCCAGCAGCAGGGCGGGGGACAATGAGCAGTTCTTC. It codes for CASSRAGDNEQFF.

This clone was detected only a few times. V gene TRBV9 combines with J gene TRBJ1-1; possible D gene TRBD1, 5 bases. Germline CDR1 SGDLS, CDR2 YYNGEE. The CDR3 consists of 13 residues. Trimming took 3 bases from V and 0 from J, leaving 6 bases between them. CDR3 DNA sequence: TGTGCCAGCAGCGCGACAGTGAACACTGAAGCTTTCTTT. Protein: CASSATVNTEAFF.

The rearrangement uses TRBV19 and TRBJ2-5; 10 bases map to TRBD2. The ends lost 4 bases at V and 5 bases at J; junction bases unmatched: 10. Germline CDR1 reads LNHDA; CDR2 reads SQIVND (reference sequence). This CDR3 has 16 amino acids. CDR3 DNA: TGTGCCAGTAGTAGGCTAGCGGGGGCTCTAGTGGAGACCCAGTACTTC. It specifies CASSRLAGALVETQYF.